The 26 T cell receptor beta chains below were found in one sample sequenced in a study of cytomegalovirus exposure and HLA in healthy donors. Primers: 60 Vbeta forward and 13 Jbeta reverse. Using immunoSEQ multiplex PCR, the repertoire was profiled, and TCRdb retains in-frame clones only, with some absent. Of about 120,000 clones listed, 67% are singletons. Sequencing input: PBMCs. The receptors here all came from a man aged 18 to 30 in good health and CMV-seropositive.

The V call is TRBV19, the J call TRBJ1-6, with D perhaps TRBD1 (6 bases). Per the germline V gene, CDR1 is LNHDA and CDR2 is SQIVND (reference sequence). The CDR3 extends over 14 amino acids. Trimming left V 7 bases short and J 6 bases short, with 13 bases between. The CDR3 protein is CASTGDNINSPLHF. CDR3 DNA sequence: TGTGCCAGTACCGGGGACAATATTAATTCACCCCTCCACTTT.

The table lists this clone with a few counts. This chain uses TRBV5-4 with TRBJ2-5; the D gene is possibly TRBD1 (5 bases). From germline, CDR1 is SGHNT and CDR2 YYREEE (reference sequence). V was pared by 4 bases and J by 5 bases, with 9 bases between. The CDR3 is 12 residues long. The CDR3 spells CASSPGLETQYF. The CDR3 DNA reads TGTGCCAGCAGCCCAGGGCTGGAGACCCAGTACTTC.

The table lists this clone with a few counts. This chain connects TRBV7-2 to TRBJ2-7; the D gene is possibly TRBD1 (6 bases). Germline lookup yields CDR1 SGHTA and CDR2 FQGNSA. V dropped 0 bases and J dropped 4 bases, with 10 bases sitting between them. The CDR3 runs to 14 residues. CDR3 loop: CASSLATGSYEQYF. The CDR3 DNA reads as TGTGCCAGCAGCTTAGCTACAGGGTCGTACGAGCAGTACTTC.

The gene calls are TRBV6-5 and TRBJ2-1; maybe TRBD2 (6 bases). CDR1 is MNHEY and CDR2 is SVGAGI in the germline V gene. Trimming removed 5 bases at V and 3 bases at J, with 11 bases between. The CDR3 contains 14 residues. The CDR3 region is CASSAASDYNEQFF. The CDR3 nucleotides read TGTGCCAGCAGTGCGGCTAGCGACTACAATGAGCAGTTCTTC.

The chain couples TRBV6-5 to TRBJ2-3; 9 bases are shared with TRBD1. Germline V gene sequence: CDR1 MNHEY, CDR2 SVGAGI. Germline trimming cut 2 bases from V and 4 bases from J; bases unmatched to any gene: 7. This CDR3 region has 16 residues. The CDR3 DNA reads as TGTGCCAGCAGTTACACACCGGGACAGGGATCAGATACGCAGTATTTT. Residues: CASSYTPGQGSDTQYF.

The rearrangement links TRBV9 to TRBJ1-6; maybe TRBD1 (5 bases). The CDR3 covers 16 residues. Trimming took 4 bases from V and 4 from J, leaving 15 bases between them. Germline V gives CDR1 SGDLS, CDR2 YYNGEE. The CDR3 DNA is TGTGCCAGCAGCCTGGGACTCGCTTGGTATAATTCACCCCTCCACTTT. Encoded protein: CASSLGLAWYNSPLHF. Full variable domain (outside the CDR3, taken from reference TRBV9 and TRBJ1-6): DSGVTQTPKHLITATGQRVTLRCSPRSGDLSVYWYQQSLDQGLQFLIQYYNGEERAKGNILERFSAQQFPDLHSELNLSSLELGDSALYFCASSLGLAWYNSPLHFGNGTRLTVT.

J is TRBJ1-2 and V is TRBV10-2; D call uncertain. This CDR3 has 13 residues. Germline-derived CDR1 and CDR2 are WSHSY and SAAADI. With 2 bases removed from V and 7 bases from J, the gap between germline ends came to 11 bases. The CDR3 region is CASSERYTGGYTF. The DNA of the CDR3 is TGCGCCAGCAGTGAGAGATATACTGGTGGCTACACCTTC.

The chain employs TRBV7-7 and TRBJ2-5; 7 bases are a match to TRBD1. Germline values: CDR1 SSHAT, CDR2 FNYEAQ (reference sequence). The CDR3 spans 14 residues. The V and J ends lost 5 bases and 0 bases, in that order; junction bases with no gene match: 3. The CDR3 loop is CASSRGQYQETQYF. CDR3 sequence (DNA): TGTGCCAGCAGCCGGGGACAGTACCAAGAGACCCAGTACTTC.

The DNA of the CDR3 is TGTGCCAGCAGTTTATTCGGGACAGGGAAAGGTGGAGGCTACACCTTC. Translating gives CASSLFGTGKGGGYTF. The chain employs TRBV28 and TRBJ1-2; 9 bases map to TRBD1. There are 16 residues in the CDR3. In germline, CDR1 is MDHEN, CDR2 SYDVKM. V lost 1 base to trimming and J lost 8 bases; unmatched junction nucleotides: 11.

The chain recombines TRBV2 with TRBJ2-7; possible D gene TRBD2, 7 bases. V was cut by 8 bases and J by 2 bases, with 16 bases left in between. CDR1 is SNHLY, CDR2 FYNNEI, per germline. The CDR3 length is 14 residues. The DNA for the CDR3 is TGTGCCAGCTTACGGGGGGCGTTTCCCTACGAGCAGTACTTC. Protein: CASLRGAFPYEQYF.

The V gene is TRBV2, the J gene TRBJ1-4; 8 positions match TRBD1. The V gene end was trimmed by 7 bases and the J gene end by 8 bases; junction bases not matched to a gene: 9. CDR1 is SNHLY and CDR2 is FYNNEI in the germline V gene. The CDR3 has 14 residues. This CDR3 reads CASTTTGEEEKLFF. In nucleotides, the CDR3 is TGTGCCAGCACCACGACAGGGGAGGAAGAAAAACTGTTTTTT.

This clone was detected a few times. The chain is built from TRBV21-1 and TRBJ1-1. TRBV21-1 is labeled a pseudogene. The CDR3 covers 18 residues. The CDR3 here is CASSSSVGRVHGNTEAFF. CDR3 coding DNA: TGTGCCAGCAGCAGTAGCGTAGGAAGGGTTCATGGGAACACTGAAGCTTTCTTT.

This clone was observed once. J is TRBJ1-4 and V is TRBV6-4, with 7 bases that match TRBD1. V trimming: 10 bases; J trimming: 0 bases; junction bases outside the gene matches: 11. Germline V lookup: CDR1 MRHNA, CDR2 SNTAGT. The CDR3 consists of 16 residues. CDR3 amino acids: CATRGVGRTTNEKLFF. The CDR3 nucleotides are TGTGCCACCAGGGGGGTAGGGAGGACAACTAATGAAAAACTGTTTTTT.

This clone was detected a few times. The V gene is TRBV27, the J gene TRBJ1-1; D is ambiguous. The CDR3 covers 15 residues. CDR1 and CDR2 (germline): MNHEY, SMNVEV (reference sequence). V lost 6 bases and J lost 0, with 14 bases in between. CDR3 sequence: CASSPSPFMNTEAFF. In DNA form, the CDR3 reads TGTGCCAGCAGCCCTAGTCCTTTTATGAACACTGAAGCTTTCTTT.

The V call is TRBV5-6, the J call TRBJ2-5, with 9 nucleotides matching TRBD2. Germline V gene data show CDR1 as SGHDT and CDR2 as YYEEEE. The CDR3 covers 18 residues. The V gene end was trimmed by 2 bases and the J gene end by 5 bases; junction bases not matched to a gene: 16. CDR3 DNA: TGTGCCAGCAGCTTTCTGGCGGGGGGGCCTCGGCTGAAGGAGACCCAGTACTTC. Translating it yields CASSFLAGGPRLKETQYF.

The chain has TRBV28 and TRBJ1-1; D perhaps matches TRBD1 (6 bases). The V and J ends lost 5 bases and 1 base respectively, with 17 bases between them. The length of the CDR3 is 16 residues. Germline loops: CDR1 MDHEN, CDR2 SYDVKM. CDR3 region: CASSPSGGRWNTEAFF. CDR3 in DNA: TGTGCCAGCAGTCCCTCGGGGGGGCGATGGAACACTGAAGCTTTCTTT.

The genes are TRBV10-3 and TRBJ2-5; 10 bases match TRBD1. The CDR3 length is 15 residues. CDR1 and CDR2 from the germline V gene are ENHRY and SYGVKD. The V gene end was trimmed by 4 bases and the J gene end by 1 base; junction bases not matched to a gene: 3. This chain's CDR3 is CAISARTGGQETQYF. CDR3 in DNA: TGTGCCATCAGTGCCCGGACAGGGGGCCAAGAGACCCAGTACTTC.

This rearrangement joins TRBV6-5 to TRBJ1-2, with 8 bases lining up with TRBD1. CDR1 is MNHEY and CDR2 is SVGAGI in the germline V gene. The CDR3 length is 14 residues. The junction had 7 bases not matched to a gene; V was cut back by 4 bases and J by 6 bases. The CDR3 DNA is TGTGCCAGCAGTTCCGGACAGGGCTGGAATGGCTACACCTTC. It codes for CASSSGQGWNGYTF.

The chain combines TRBV5-4 with TRBJ2-5; no definite D call. The CDR3 loop spans 13 amino acids. Germline V gene data show CDR1 as SGHNT and CDR2 as YYREEE (reference sequence). V was pared by 2 bases and J by 0 bases, with 5 bases between. The CDR3 region is CASSFLDQETQYF. The CDR3 nucleotides are TGTGCCAGCAGCTTTCTTGACCAAGAGACCCAGTACTTC.

The genes are TRBV14 and TRBJ2-5, with 9 bases lining up with TRBD1. The end of the DNA aligns better with TRBJ2-7, so the J call may be wrong. This CDR3 region has 16 residues. The V gene's germline CDR1 is SGHDN and CDR2 FVKESK. Here the CDR3 reads CASRRTGTGTSYEQYF. In nucleotides, the CDR3 is TGTGCCAGCAGAAGAACCGGGACAGGGACTTCCTACGAGCAGTACTTC.

This clone has more than one count but fewer than ten. Here the CDR3 DNA reads TGTGCCAGCTCACGGGACAGCCCTAATGAAAAACTGTTTTTT. It is translated as CASSRDSPNEKLFF. The chain employs TRBV18 and TRBJ1-4, with 7 positions matching TRBD1. Germline CDR1 KGHSH, CDR2 LQKENI. CDR3 length: 14 residues. The J segment lost 3 bases and the V segment lost 4 bases, leaving 2 bases of the junction unmatched.

The V gene is TRBV6-1, the J gene TRBJ1-1, with 7 bases fitting TRBD1. The CDR3 loop spans 16 amino acids. Germline V CDR1 and CDR2: MNHNS, SASEGT. Germline trimming cut 3 bases from V and 1 base from J; bases unmatched to any gene: 8. In nucleotides, the CDR3 is TGTGCCAGCAGTGACGCTAACAGGGGTGCGAACACTGAAGCTTTCTTT. Translated, it gives CASSDANRGANTEAFF.

The chain combines TRBV2 with TRBJ2-1; 8 bases align to TRBD1. Germline V gene sequence: CDR1 SNHLY, CDR2 FYNNEI. V gave up 7 bases and J gave up 6 bases; unmatched junction bases: 11. The CDR3 extends over 15 amino acids. CDR3 sequence: CASIPDGTGANEQFF. The CDR3 coding sequence is TGTGCCAGCATCCCTGATGGGACAGGAGCCAATGAGCAGTTCTTC. The full variable domain, with the rest looked up from reference TRBV2 and TRBJ2-1, is EPEVTQTPSHQVTQMGQEVILRCVPISNHLYFYWYRQILGQKVEFLVSFYNNEISEKSEIFDDQFSVERPDGSNFTLKIRSTKLEDSAMYFCASIPDGTGANEQFFGPGTRLTVL.

The chain carries TRBV7-8 and TRBJ1-5; no definite D call. Germline assignment: CDR1 SGHVS and CDR2 FQNEAQ. The CDR3 covers 15 residues. V dropped 5 bases and J dropped 6 bases, with 17 bases sitting between them. The CDR3 nucleotides read TGTGCCAGCAGCCTAGAGGACTCTTTCCCTCAGCCCCAGCATTTT. Translation: CASSLEDSFPQPQHF. Full variable domain (outside the CDR3, taken from reference TRBV7-8 and TRBJ1-5): GAGVSQSPRYKVAKRGQDVALRCDPISGHVSLFWYQQALGQGPEFLTYFQNEAQLDKSGLPSDRFFAERPEGSVSTLKIQRTQQEDSAVYLCASSLEDSFPQPQHFGDGTRLSIL.

This clone has a handful of counts. The chain employs TRBV11-2 and TRBJ1-1; tentatively, D is TRBD1 (5 bases). With 6 bases removed from V and 1 base from J, the gap between germline ends came to 12 bases. In germline, CDR1 is SGHAT, CDR2 FQNNGV. The CDR3 is 14 amino acids. The CDR3 bases are TGTGCCAGCAGTGCGGGACGGAGGAACACTGAAGCTTTCTTT. Protein: CASSAGRRNTEAFF.

This clone came up a few times. The junction shows a germline mismatch at one end, possibly a read error. The V gene is TRBV5-8, the J gene TRBJ1-4, with D unclear. The CDR3 runs 13 residues. Germline assignment: CDR1 SGHTS and CDR2 YDEGEE. In DNA form, the CDR3 reads TGTGCCAGCAGCCATGCTGGATTGAGAGCGGGCAATTTT. Protein sequence: CASSHAGLRAGNF.